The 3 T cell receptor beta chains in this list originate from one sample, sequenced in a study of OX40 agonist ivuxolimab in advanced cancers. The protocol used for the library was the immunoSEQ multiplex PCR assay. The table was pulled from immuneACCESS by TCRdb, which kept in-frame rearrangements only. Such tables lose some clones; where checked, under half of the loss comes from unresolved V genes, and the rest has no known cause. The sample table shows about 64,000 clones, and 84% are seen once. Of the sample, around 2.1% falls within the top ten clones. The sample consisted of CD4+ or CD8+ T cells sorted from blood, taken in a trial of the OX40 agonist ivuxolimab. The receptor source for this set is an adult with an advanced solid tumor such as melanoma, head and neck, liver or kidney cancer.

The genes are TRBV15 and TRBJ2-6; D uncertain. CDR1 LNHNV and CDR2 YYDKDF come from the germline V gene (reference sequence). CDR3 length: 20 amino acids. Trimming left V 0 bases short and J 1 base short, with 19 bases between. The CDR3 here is CATSRDSTGVRRSGANVLTF. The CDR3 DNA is TGTGCCACCAGCAGAGATAGTACGGGCGTGAGAAGATCTGGGGCCAACGTCCTGACTTTC. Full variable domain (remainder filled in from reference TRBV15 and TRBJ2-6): DAMVIQNPRYQVTQFGKPVTLSCSQTLNHNVMYWYQQKSSQAPKLLFHYYDKDFNNEADTPDNFQSRRPNTSFCFLDIRSPGLGDTAMYLCATSRDSTGVRRSGANVLTFGAGSRLTVL.

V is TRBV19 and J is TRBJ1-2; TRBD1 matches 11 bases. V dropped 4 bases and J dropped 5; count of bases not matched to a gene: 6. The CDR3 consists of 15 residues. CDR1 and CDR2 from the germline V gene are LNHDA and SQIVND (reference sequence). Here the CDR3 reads CASSKRGQGEYGYTF. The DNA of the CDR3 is TGTGCCAGTAGTAAAAGGGGACAGGGGGAATATGGCTACACCTTC.

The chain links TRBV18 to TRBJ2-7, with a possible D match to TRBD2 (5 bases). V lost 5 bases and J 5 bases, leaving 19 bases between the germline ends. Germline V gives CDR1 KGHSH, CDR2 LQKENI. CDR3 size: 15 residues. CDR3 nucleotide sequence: TGTGCCAGCTCAGGGGTCGAAGGGAGTACGAACGAGCAGTACTTC. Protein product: CASSGVEGSTNEQYF.